The 5 T cell receptor beta chains below were found in one sample sequenced in a study of CD4+ T cells in melanoma (dated by TCRdb to the early 2020s). The library was prepared using the immunoSEQ multiplex PCR assay. The table comes from immuneACCESS by way of TCRdb, which keeps in-frame sequences with V and J called. Part of the clones is missing from these tables; in studies checked, under half for an unresolved V gene and the rest for unknown reasons. For this sample the table gives over 15,000 clones, of which 70% to 80% were detected only once. Over 9.5% of the sample lies in the top ten. Material for sequencing was cells from a culture (not recorded whether cultured in vitro). The receptors come from a human donor with melanoma.

The V and J genes are TRBV6-6 and TRBJ1-1; TRBD1 matches 9 bases. Germline values: CDR1 MNHNY, CDR2 SVGAGI (reference sequence). The junction had 7 bases not matched to a gene; V was cut back by 6 bases and J by 5 bases. This CDR3 spans 14 amino acids. CDR3 loop: CASSFGQGRTEAFF. The CDR3 DNA follows: TGTGCCAGCAGCTTCGGACAGGGGCGAACTGAAGCTTTCTTT.

The rearrangement uses TRBV6-1 and TRBJ2-5; TRBD1 matches at 7 bases. CDR1 MNHNS and CDR2 SASEGT come from the germline V gene. Trimming took 6 bases from V and 4 from J; bases not matched to a gene: 11. This CDR3 comprises 15 residues. CDR3 in DNA: TGTGCCAGCAGCAGATCGGGACAGATAACAGAGACCCAGTACTTC. Its translation: CASSRSGQITETQYF.

The V and J genes are TRBV7-7 and TRBJ2-1; TRBD2 might be the D (6 bases). The CDR3 covers 14 residues. Deletions cut 1 base from V and 8 bases from J, with 12 bases between. Germline-derived CDR1 and CDR2 are SSHAT and FNYEAQ (reference sequence). The CDR3 is CASSLELWGDEQFF. As DNA, the CDR3 is TGTGCCAGCAGCTTAGAACTCTGGGGGGATGAGCAGTTCTTC.

This clone has just a few counts. This chain uses TRBV2 with TRBJ2-1; 9 nucleotides match TRBD1. V shed 6 bases, J shed 6 bases, and the junction held 6 bases outside the gene matches. CDR1 SNHLY and CDR2 FYNNEI come from the germline V gene. The CDR3 has 14 residues. CDR3 nucleotide sequence: TGTGCCAGCAGGACAGGGGGGCCGGGCAATGAGCAGTTCTTC. Its protein product is CASRTGGPGNEQFF.

This clone was observed a few times. The rearrangement uses TRBV27 and TRBJ1-2; 8 positions match TRBD1. Looked up from germline, CDR1 is MNHEY and CDR2 is SMNVEV (reference sequence). V was pared by 4 bases and J by 7 bases, with 11 bases of the junction left unmatched. The CDR3 spans 15 residues. The CDR3 spells CASSSTGQVPGGYTF. CDR3 in DNA: TGTGCCAGCAGTTCCACGGGACAGGTCCCCGGTGGCTACACCTTC.